The rows below give T cell receptor beta chains drawn from one sample of a study of sequential checkpoint blockade in melanoma. The protocol was immunoSEQ multiplex PCR, while the TCRdb copy is restricted to in-frame clones and leaves out a portion. In the table there are 5,000 or so clones, 15% to 20% of which are singletons. Here the sequenced sample was tumor tissue (inferred from file names), taken from a patient given nivolumab and ipilimumab in sequence. The receptors here all came from a human donor with melanoma. Both conserved end residues are part of each CDR3. Fields, in order: V gene, D gene, clone size, J gene, CDR3 protein, CDR3 DNA. A D gene is named only where the DNA matches it firmly. Some rows mark clone size as missing; the rest say once, few, many or name a class of expanded clone.

TRBV30	.	large	TRBJ1-2	CAWRGTASNYGYTF	TGTGCCTGGAGGGGGACGGCCTCTAACTATGGCTACACCTTC
TRBV9	.	few	TRBJ2-1	CASSVDGLRGYNEQFF	TGTGCCAGCAGCGTAGACGGACTACGGGGCTACAATGAGCAGTTCTTC
TRBV19	TRBD1	once	TRBJ2-6	CASSTMGQWIASGANVLTF	TGTGCCAGTAGTACTATGGGACAGTGGATCGCCTCTGGGGCCAACGTCCTGACTTTC
TRBV11-3	TRBD1	.	TRBJ2-5	CASSLDGQGFRETQYF	TGTGCCAGCAGCTTGGATGGACAGGGTTTTAGAGAGACCCAGTACTTC
TRBV11-3	TRBD1	.	TRBJ2-3	CASSKRPRTGTSTDTQYF	TGTGCCAGCAGCAAACGACCGCGGACAGGGACCTCGACAGATACGCAGTATTTT
TRBV10-1	.	.	TRBJ2-3	CASSEMSGHNTDTQYF	TGCGCCAGCAGTGAGATGTCAGGACACAACACAGATACGCAGTATTTT
TRBV11-3	TRBD2	few	TRBJ2-5	CASSQGTSGGETQYF	TGTGCCAGCAGCCAAGGGACTAGCGGGGGAGAGACCCAGTACTTC
TRBV7-7	TRBD2	.	TRBJ2-2	CASSGRGRPTGELFF	TGTGCCAGCAGCGGGAGGGGACGGCCCACCGGGGAGCTGTTTTTT
TRBV11-3	.	many	TRBJ1-2	CASASIPRGYGYTF	TGTGCCAGCGCTTCCATACCAAGGGGCTATGGCTACACCTTC
TRBV29-1	TRBD1	.	TRBJ1-4	CSVPDRDRQEKLFF	TGCAGCGTCCCCGACCGGGACAGACAAGAAAAACTGTTTTTT